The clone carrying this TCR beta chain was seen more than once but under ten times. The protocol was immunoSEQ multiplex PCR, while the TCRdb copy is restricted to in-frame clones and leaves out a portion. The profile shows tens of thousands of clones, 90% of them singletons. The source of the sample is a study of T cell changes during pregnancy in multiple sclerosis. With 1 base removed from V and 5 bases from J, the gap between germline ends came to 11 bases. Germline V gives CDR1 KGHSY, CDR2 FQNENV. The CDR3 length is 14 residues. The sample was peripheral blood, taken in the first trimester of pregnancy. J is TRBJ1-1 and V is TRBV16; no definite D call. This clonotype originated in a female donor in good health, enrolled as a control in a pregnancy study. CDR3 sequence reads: CASSQFIARTEAFF. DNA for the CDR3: TGTGCCAGCAGCCAATTTATAGCAAGGACTGAAGCTTTCTTT. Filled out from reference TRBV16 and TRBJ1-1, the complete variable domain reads GEEVAQTPKHLVRGEGQKAKLYCAPIKGHSYVFWYQQVLKNEFKFLISFQNENVFDETGMPKERFSAKCLPNSPCSLEIQATKLEDSAVYFCASSQFIARTEAFFGQGTRLTVV.